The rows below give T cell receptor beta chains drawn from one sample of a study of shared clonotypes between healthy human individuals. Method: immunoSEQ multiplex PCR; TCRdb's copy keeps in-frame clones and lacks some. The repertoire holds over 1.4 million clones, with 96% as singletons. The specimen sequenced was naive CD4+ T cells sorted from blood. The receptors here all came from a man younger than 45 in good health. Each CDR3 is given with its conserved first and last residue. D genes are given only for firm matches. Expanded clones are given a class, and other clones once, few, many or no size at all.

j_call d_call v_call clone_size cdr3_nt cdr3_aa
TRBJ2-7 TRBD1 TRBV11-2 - TGTGCCAGCAGCCCCTCCCTCCGGGACAGGGATCAAGAGCAGTACTTC CASSPSLRDRDQEQYF
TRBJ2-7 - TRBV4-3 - TGCGCCAGCAGCCAAGAACTCAGGGGTACCTACGAGCAGTACTTC CASSQELRGTYEQYF
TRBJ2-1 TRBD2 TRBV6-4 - TGTGCCAGCAGCCCGGGACTAGCAGGTGAGCAGTTCTTC CASSPGLAGEQFF
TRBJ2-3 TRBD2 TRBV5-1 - TGCGCCAGCAGCTTAAGCGGGACTAGCACAGATACGCAATATTTT CASSLSGTSTDTQYF
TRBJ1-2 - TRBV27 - TGTGCCAGCAGTTTATACCCCTTGGGCCAGTATGGCTACACCTTC CASSLYPLGQYGYTF
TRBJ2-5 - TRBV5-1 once TGCGCCAGCAGTATGGGGGGCCGGGGAGAGACCCAGTACTTC CASSMGGRGETQYF
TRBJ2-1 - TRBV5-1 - TGCGCCAGCAGCTTGACAGGAAATGAGCAGTTCTTC CASSLTGNEQFF
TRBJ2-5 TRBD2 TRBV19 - TGTGCCAGTAGTATAACTAGCGGGAGTTCCGAGACCCAGTACTTC CASSITSGSSETQYF
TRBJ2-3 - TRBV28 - TGTGCCAGCAGTTTCGGCGGCGGGCCTAGCACAGATACGCAGTATTTT CASSFGGGPSTDTQYF
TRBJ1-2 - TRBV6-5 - TGTGCCAGCAGTTACCGCTTGACAGGAAAAACCGGTGGCTACACCTTC CASSYRLTGKTGGYTF
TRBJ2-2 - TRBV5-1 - TGCGCCAGCAGCTTGGACCCCGGGATGGCGGCGAACACCGGGGAGCTGTTTTTT CASSLDPGMAANTGELFF
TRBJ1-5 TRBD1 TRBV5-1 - TGCGCCAGCAGCCCTACAGGGGGCTACGGTCAGCCCCAGCATTTT CASSPTGGYGQPQHF
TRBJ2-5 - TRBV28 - TGTGCCAGCACACCGGTCAGGGGCCAAGAGACCCAGTACTTC CASTPVRGQETQYF
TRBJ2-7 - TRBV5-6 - TGTGCCAGCAGCAGGACCCCCCGTGAGCAGTACTTC CASSRTPREQYF
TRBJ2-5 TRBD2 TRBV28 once TGTGCCAGCAGTCAACTAGCGGGAGGGCCCGAGACCCAGTACTTC CASSQLAGGPETQYF
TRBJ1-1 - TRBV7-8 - TGTGCCAGCAGCTTAGGGCGACACAAGAACACTGAAGCTTTCTTT CASSLGRHKNTEAFF
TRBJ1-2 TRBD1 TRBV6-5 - TGTGCCAGCAGTGGACGGACAGGCGATAACTATGGCTACACCTTC CASSGRTGDNYGYTF
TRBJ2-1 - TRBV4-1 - TGCGCCAGCAGCCAAGATCCCGTACCCCCTCGTGAGGAGTTCTTC CASSQDPVPPREEFF
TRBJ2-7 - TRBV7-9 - TGTGCCAGCAGCCCTCTGAGCGGCCTCTTGGGCGAGCAGTACTTC CASSPLSGLLGEQYF
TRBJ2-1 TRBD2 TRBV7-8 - TGTGCCAGCAGCTTAGAGGTGCAGCGAGCGGGAGGCCCCTACAATGAGCAGTTCTTC CASSLEVQRAGGPYNEQFF
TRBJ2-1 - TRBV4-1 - TGCGCCAGCAGCCAGGCTCCCCCTAGTATACAACACGATGAGCAGTTCTTC CASSQAPPSIQHDEQFF
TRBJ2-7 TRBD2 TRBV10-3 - TGTGCCATCAGGGGAGGGGAGGGCTCCTACGAGCAGTACTTC CAIRGGEGSYEQYF
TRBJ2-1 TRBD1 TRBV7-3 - TGTGCCAGCAGCCTCGACAGGGCTAGCTCCTACAATGAGCAGTTCTTC CASSLDRASSYNEQFF
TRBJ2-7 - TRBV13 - TGTGCCAGCAGTCGGACTACCGAGCAGTACTTC CASSRTTEQYF
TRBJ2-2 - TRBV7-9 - TGTGCCAGCAGCTTAGTTATGAACACCGGGGAGCTGTTTTTT CASSLVMNTGELFF
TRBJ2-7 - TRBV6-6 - TGTGCCAGCAGCTACAGGTATTCCTACGAGCAGTACTTC CASSYRYSYEQYF
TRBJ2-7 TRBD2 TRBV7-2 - TGTGCCAGCAGCTTAGCCGCGGGAGGGTTTTACGAGCAGTACTTC CASSLAAGGFYEQYF
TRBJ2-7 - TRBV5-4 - TGTGCCAGCAGTCATGGGCGGAGCTCCTACGAGCAGTACTTC CASSHGRSSYEQYF
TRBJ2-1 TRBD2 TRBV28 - TGTGCCAGCAGTTCCCCCTCCTTTACTAGCGTGAGCTCCTACAATGAGCAGTTCTTC CASSSPSFTSVSSYNEQFF
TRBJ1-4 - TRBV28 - TGTGCCTCCTCCCCGGGCGAAAAACTGTTTTTT CASSPGEKLFF
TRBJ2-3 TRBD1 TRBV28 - TGTGCCAGCAGTTTAGCCGGGACAGGGGTCGGCACAGATACGCAGTATTTT CASSLAGTGVGTDTQYF
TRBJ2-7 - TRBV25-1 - TGTGCCAGCACCCCGGTGGGGAGTAGGTCCTACGAGCAGTACTTC CASTPVGSRSYEQYF
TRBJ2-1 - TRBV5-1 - TGCGCCAGCAGCTTGGGATTGACAAGGGCGTCCTACAATGAGCAGTTCTTC CASSLGLTRASYNEQFF
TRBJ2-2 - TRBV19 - TGTGCCAGTAGTTCCCCGACAGGACTGAACACCGGGGAGCTGTTTTTT CASSSPTGLNTGELFF
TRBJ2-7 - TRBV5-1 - TGCGCCAGCAGCTCAGAGACAGGAGTCACCTACGAGCAGTACTTC CASSSETGVTYEQYF
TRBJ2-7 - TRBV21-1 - TGTGCCAGCAGCAAAGCATCACTCCCTACGCAGCAGTACTTC CASSKASLPTQQYF
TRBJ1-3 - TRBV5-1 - TGCGCCAGCAGCTTGGCGGGTCAGGGAAACACCATATATTTT CASSLAGQGNTIYF
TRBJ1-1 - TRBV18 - TGTGCCAGCACAACAGGGAGGAGGGCAATGAACACTGAAGCTTTCTTT CASTTGRRAMNTEAFF
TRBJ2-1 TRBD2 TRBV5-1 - TGCGCCAGCAGCCTGAGGGTGACTAGCGCCACGAGCTCCTACAATGAGCAGTTCTTC CASSLRVTSATSSYNEQFF
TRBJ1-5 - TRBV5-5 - TGTGCCAGCAGCTTGGGACATTATAGCAATCAGCCCCAGCATTTT CASSLGHYSNQPQHF
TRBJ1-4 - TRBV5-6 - TGTGCCAGCAGCTTTACGACTAGAACAACTAATGAAAAACTGTTTTTT CASSFTTRTTNEKLFF
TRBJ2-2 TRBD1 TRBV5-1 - TGCGCCAGCAGCACCGGGACAGGGACCACCGGGGAGCTGTTTTTT CASSTGTGTTGELFF
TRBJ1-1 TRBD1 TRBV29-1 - TGCAGCGTTGAGGGTATTGGGACAGGCAGGCGGAACACTGAAGCTTTCTTT CSVEGIGTGRRNTEAFF
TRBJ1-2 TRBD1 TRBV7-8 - TGTGCCAGCAGCTTAGCCGGGACAGGCCCACAGGGGAGACGAGGCTACACCTTC CASSLAGTGPQGRRGYTF
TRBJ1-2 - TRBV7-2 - TGTGCCAGCAGCTTAGCGTGGTTCGAGGGCGTCCCGTCCTATGGCTACACCTTC CASSLAWFEGVPSYGYTF
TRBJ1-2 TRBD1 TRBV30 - TGTGCCTTACGGACAGGGGATGGCTACACCTTC CALRTGDGYTF
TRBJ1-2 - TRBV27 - TGTGCCAGCAGTTTATTTGATGGGGGGTCTGGCTACACCTTC CASSLFDGGSGYTF
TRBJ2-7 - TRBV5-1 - TGCGCATCGGCGGATGGGGGGTTGTACGAGCAGTACTTC CASADGGLYEQYF
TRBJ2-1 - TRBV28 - TGTGCCAGCAGGGACGGGGGGCAGAATGAGCAGTTCTTC CASRDGGQNEQFF
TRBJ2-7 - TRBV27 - TGTGCCAGCAGTAGTTGGACACGGACCTACGAGCAGTACTTC CASSSWTRTYEQYF
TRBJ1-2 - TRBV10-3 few TGTGCCATCAGTGAGCTTTTGGCAGGGAATGGCTACACCTTC CAISELLAGNGYTF
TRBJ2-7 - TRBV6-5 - TGTGCCAGCAAGATGAGTGTAGGGGGTGTCGACGAGCAGTACTTC CASKMSVGGVDEQYF
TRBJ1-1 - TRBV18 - TGTGCCAGCTCACCGCCGATAGCAGGGGTCACTGAAGCTTTCTTT CASSPPIAGVTEAFF
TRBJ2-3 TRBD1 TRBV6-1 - TGTGCCAGCAGGCAAACAGGGGGAAGCGGAGATACGCAGTATTTT CASRQTGGSGDTQYF
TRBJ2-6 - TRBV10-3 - TGTGCCATCAGTGAGTGGGGGCGGGAGAGAGGGGCCAACGTCCTGACTTTC CAISEWGRERGANVLTF
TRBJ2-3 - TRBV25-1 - TGTGCCAGCAGTGCTCAGGGTGGAGATACGCAGTATTTT CASSAQGGDTQYF
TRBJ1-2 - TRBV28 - TGTGCCAGCAGTCTACTGGGGGGCTATGGCTACACCTTC CASSLLGGYGYTF
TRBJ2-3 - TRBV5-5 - TGTGCCAGCAGCTTGTCGGGAATAAGCACAGATACGCAGTATTTT CASSLSGISTDTQYF
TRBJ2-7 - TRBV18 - TGTGCCAGCTCACCACGGAGCGAGCAGTACTTC CASSPRSEQYF
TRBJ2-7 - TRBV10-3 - TGTGCCATCATGACAGACTACGAGCAGTACTTC CAIMTDYEQYF